Below are 25 T cell receptor beta chains sequenced from a single sample in a study of sequential checkpoint blockade in melanoma. This table comes from immunoSEQ multiplex PCR, and its TCRdb copy is limited to in-frame clones, with some not included. The table records more than 10,000 clones, around 27% of them present only once. Treatment meaning: randomized to nivolumab then ipilimumab (arm A) or the reverse (arm B). This specimen was tumor tissue (inferred from file names), taken from a patient given nivolumab and ipilimumab in sequence. The receptors derive from a human donor with melanoma.

The chain is built from TRBV14 and TRBJ2-1; D remains unclear. Germline V gene data show CDR1 as SGHDN and CDR2 as FVKESK. CDR3 size: 15 residues. V dropped 0 bases and J dropped 2 bases, with 8 bases sitting between them. The CDR3 loop reads CASSQDWVPYNEQFF. In DNA, the CDR3 is TGTGCCAGCAGCCAAGACTGGGTTCCCTACAATGAGCAGTTCTTC.

This clone was found a few times. The gene calls are TRBV6-4 and TRBJ2-7, with D uncertain. CDR1 is MRHNA, CDR2 SNTAGT, per germline. The CDR3 consists of 11 residues. V was pared by 5 bases and J by 7 bases, with 9 bases between. This CDR3 is CASSSSKEQYF. DNA of the CDR3: TGTGCCAGCAGTTCCTCCAAGGAGCAGTACTTC.

This clone has only a few counts. This chain joins TRBV11-3 and TRBJ1-1; D is possibly TRBD1 (5 bases). Trimming stripped 7 bases from V and 0 bases from J, with 12 bases between. The germline gives CDR1 SGHNT, CDR2 YENEEA. The CDR3 runs to 14 residues. CDR3 nucleotides: TGTGCCAGCACCTTGGGGGGGTTGAACACTGAAGCTTTCTTT. Translation: CASTLGGLNTEAFF. Full variable domain (rest looked up from reference TRBV11-3 and TRBJ1-1): EAGVVQSPRYKIIEKKQPVAFWCNPISGHNTLYWYLQNLGQGPELLIRYENEEAVDDSQLPKDRFSAERLKGVDSTLKIQPAELGDSAVYLCASTLGGLNTEAFFGQGTRLTVV.

This clone ranks as hyperexpanded. The chain recombines TRBV4-1 with TRBJ1-2, with 10 nucleotides matching TRBD1. The J segment lost 4 bases and the V segment lost 4 bases, leaving 9 bases of the junction unmatched. The CDR3 is 16 amino acids. The germline V gene encodes CDR1 MGHRA and CDR2 YSYEKL. CDR3 nucleotides: TGCGCCAGCAGCCCTTGGGACAGGGGTAGTAGCTATGGCTACACCTTC. It encodes CASSPWDRGSSYGYTF.

The chain carries TRBV7-1 and TRBJ1-2, with D perhaps matching TRBD1 (5 bases). TRBV7-1 is labeled an ORF, and its function is uncertain. V shed 8 bases and J shed 5 bases, with 15 bases lying between them. CDR3 length: 13 residues. Here the CDR3 reads CASGAPKPYGYTF. CDR3 nucleotides: TGTGCCAGCGGGGCCCCGAAACCTTATGGCTACACCTTC.

This clone was observed a handful of times. CDR3 residues: CASSIWGVNTEAFF. The CDR3, as DNA: TGTGCCAGTAGTATTTGGGGGGTGAACACTGAAGCTTTCTTT. J is TRBJ1-1 and V is TRBV19; D is perhaps TRBD1 (5 bases). This CDR3 has 14 amino acids. Germline-derived CDR1 and CDR2 are LNHDA and SQIVND (reference sequence). V was shortened by 3 bases and J by 0 bases, with 8 bases between the two germline ends.

This clone was recorded only once. CDR3 protein: CASSSEVILTTGELFF. For the CDR3, the DNA is TGCGCCAGCAGCTCCGAGGTAATCTTGACCACCGGGGAGCTGTTTTTT. The chain recombines TRBV5-1 with TRBJ2-2; no clear D gene. V gave up 3 bases and J gave up 4 bases, with 16 bases separating them. Per the germline V gene, CDR1 is SGHRS and CDR2 is YFSETQ. This CDR3 is built from 16 residues.

The chain employs TRBV5-1 and TRBJ1-6; D not resolved. Per the germline V gene, CDR1 is SGHRS and CDR2 is YFSETQ. The CDR3 has 14 amino acids. Trimming cost V 2 bases and J 6 bases, with 9 bases left between them. In nucleotides, the CDR3 is TGCGCCAGCAGCTTCGGGGTCTCTAATTCACCCCTCCACTTT. This gives the protein CASSFGVSNSPLHF.

This rearrangement joins TRBV19 to TRBJ2-1; 7 bases agree with TRBD1. The CDR3 is made up of 15 amino acids. V lost 1 base, J lost 4 bases, and 4 bases stayed unmatched. Germline V gene data show CDR1 as LNHDA and CDR2 as SQIVND (reference sequence). Here the CDR3 DNA reads TGTGCCAGTAGTATAGTGGGACAGTTATACAATGAGCAGTTCTTC. Translated, it gives CASSIVGQLYNEQFF.

V gene TRBV11-3 combines with J gene TRBJ2-1; D possibly uses TRBD1 or TRBD2 (7 bases each). Trimming took 2 bases from V and 8 from J, leaving 13 bases between them. The germline V gene encodes CDR1 SGHNT and CDR2 YENEEA. The CDR3 is 14 residues long. CDR3 region: CASSLNQGGDEQFF. Here the CDR3 DNA reads TGTGCCAGCAGCTTAAACCAGGGGGGGGATGAGCAGTTCTTC.

This clone was detected a few times. This chain connects TRBV6-8 to TRBJ2-5; 10 bases are shared with TRBD2. Per germline, CDR1 MNHGY and CDR2 SAAAGT. V lost 10 bases to trimming and J lost 5 bases; unmatched junction nucleotides: 7. The CDR3 has 13 residues. CDR3 nucleotide sequence: TGTGCCATCAACAGCGGGGGGGCGGAGACCCAGTACTTC. It translates to CAINSGGAETQYF.

This rearrangement joins TRBV18 to TRBJ1-2; D may be TRBD1 (6 bases). Germline V lookup: CDR1 KGHSH, CDR2 LQKENI. This CDR3 is 13 amino acids long. V gave up 4 bases and J gave up 5 bases, with 11 bases separating them. CDR3 DNA: TGTGCCAGCTCACGACAGGATTCTTATGGCTACACCTTC. Translating gives CASSRQDSYGYTF.

The chain is built from TRBV23-1 and TRBJ2-7; tentatively, D is TRBD1 (6 bases). TRBV23-1 is labeled an ORF, and its function is uncertain. The CDR3 has 15 amino acids. Deletions cut 6 bases from V and 2 bases from J, with 17 bases between. CDR3 DNA sequence: TGCGCCAGCAGCCCCTCGGACAGTTGGACCTACGAGCAGTACTTC. Translation gives CASSPSDSWTYEQYF.

The chain recombines TRBV25-1 with TRBJ1-1, with D perhaps matching TRBD1 (5 bases). This CDR3 has 15 residues. Between the trimmed V and J ends, which lost 4 bases and 3 bases, there was a span of 15 bases. Germline CDR1 reads MGHDK; CDR2 reads SYGVNS. The chain's CDR3 is CASSGGVMGHTEAFF. In DNA form, the CDR3 reads TGTGCCAGCAGTGGGGGGGTGATGGGTCACACTGAAGCTTTCTTT.

This chain links TRBV23-1 with TRBJ2-1; possible D gene TRBD2, 6 bases. TRBV23-1 is treated as an ORF (open reading frame) with a function not yet certain. CDR3 length: 15 amino acids. V dropped 6 bases and J dropped 3 bases, with 15 bases sitting between them. The CDR3 protein is CASSPGGGSYNEQFF. The CDR3 DNA follows: TGCGCCAGCAGCCCGGGCGGAGGGAGCTACAATGAGCAGTTCTTC.

The J gene is TRBJ1-2, the V gene TRBV19, with 9 bases identical to TRBD1. The CDR3 is 16 amino acids. CDR1 is LNHDA and CDR2 is SQIVND in the germline V gene (reference sequence). With V trimmed by 7 bases and J by 6 bases, 15 bases remained unmatched. CDR3 sequence: CASTWGQGSPVDGYTF. DNA for the CDR3: TGTGCCAGTACCTGGGGACAGGGCTCACCCGTGGATGGCTACACCTTC.

This clone was counted a single time. The chain couples TRBV5-1 to TRBJ2-6; 7 positions match TRBD1. J gave up 4 bases and V 5 bases, and 9 bases lay outside the gene matches. Germline CDR1 reads SGHRS; CDR2 reads YFSETQ. The CDR3 is made up of 16 amino acids. In DNA, the CDR3 is TGCGCCAGCAGTCTCGAGGGGGCGCCCGGGGCCAACGTCCTGACTTTC. It encodes CASSLEGAPGANVLTF.

This clone was counted many times. From the germline J gene comes the end of the CDR3, since the read stops 1 residue before it. The rearrangement uses TRBV6-1 and TRBJ1-4; D possibly corresponds to TRBD1 (5 bases). The CDR3 has 15 amino acids. Germline CDR1 and CDR2: MNHNS and SASEGT. V was pared by 0 bases and J by 7 bases, with 12 bases between. Here the CDR3 reads CASSEARGVSEKLFF. The sequenced part of the CDR3 DNA is TGTGCCAGCAGTGAAGCGCGGGGGGTCAGTGAAAAACTGTTT.

Ten or more counts support this clone. This chain joins TRBV6-8 and TRBJ2-2; D is possibly TRBD1 (5 bases). Germline CDR1 is MNHGY and CDR2 is SAAAGT. With 6 bases removed from V and 4 bases from J, the gap between germline ends came to 12 bases. The CDR3 is 14 amino acids. For the CDR3, the DNA is TGTGCCAGCAGGGGCGCAGGGATCACCGGGGAGCTGTTTTTT. It translates to CASRGAGITGELFF.

J is TRBJ2-1 and V is TRBV19, with a weak D call TRBD1 (6 bases). In germline, CDR1 is LNHDA, CDR2 SQIVND (reference sequence). V lost 4 bases and J 0 bases, leaving 10 bases between the germline ends. The CDR3 contains 15 residues. The CDR3 DNA reads TGTGCCAGTAGTAGGGACACGTACTCCTACAATGAGCAGTTCTTC. It specifies CASSRDTYSYNEQFF.

The rearrangement joins TRBV15 to TRBJ2-4; 14 bases are a match to TRBD2. This CDR3 has 18 residues. CDR1 is LNHNV, CDR2 YYDKDF, per germline (reference sequence). V trimming: 3 bases; J trimming: 2 bases; junction bases outside the gene matches: 6. The CDR3 DNA follows: TGTGCCACCAGCAGTCCAGGACTAGCGGGGGGAACCAAAAACATTCAGTACTTC. Translated, it gives CATSSPGLAGGTKNIQYF.

The V and J genes are TRBV19 and TRBJ2-5; perhaps D is TRBD1 or TRBD2 (5 bases each). The length of the CDR3 is 13 residues. Trimming removed 8 bases from V and 4 bases from J, with 14 bases in between. CDR1 LNHDA and CDR2 SQIVND come from the germline V gene (reference sequence). CDR3 region: CASSAGTLETQYF. Here the CDR3 DNA reads TGTGCCAGTTCAGCCGGGACCCTAGAGACCCAGTACTTC.

This rearrangement joins TRBV18 to TRBJ1-1; 11 bases map to TRBD1. Trimming at V came to 3 bases and at J to 5 bases, leaving 2 bases not matched to a gene. Germline V gives CDR1 KGHSH, CDR2 LQKENI. This CDR3 spans 14 amino acids. The CDR3 reads CASSPGQGETEAFF. The CDR3 coding sequence is TGTGCCAGCTCACCGGGACAGGGGGAGACTGAAGCTTTCTTT.

The table lists this clone with many counts. The genes are TRBV6-8 and TRBJ1-2, with no clear D. The germline V gene encodes CDR1 MNHGY and CDR2 SAAAGT. CDR3 size: 16 residues. Trimming cost V 5 bases and J 7 bases, with 23 bases left between them. The chain's CDR3 is CASSDEGPRPGFGYTF. DNA for the CDR3: TGTGCCAGCAGTGATGAAGGTCCCAGACCCGGATTTGGCTACACCTTC.

V usage is TRBV18 and J usage is TRBJ2-1, with 14 bases lining up with TRBD2. J was trimmed by 6 bases and V by 3 bases; bases with no gene match: 7. Looked up from germline, CDR1 is KGHSH and CDR2 is LQKENI. The CDR3 is made up of 17 amino acids. CDR3 bases: TGTGCCAGCTCACCGCTTAAAGGACTAGCGGGGGGCAATGAGCAGTTCTTC. This gives the protein CASSPLKGLAGGNEQFF.